One sample yielded the 32 T cell receptor beta chains listed below, sequenced in a study of T cells in tumors after PD-1 blockade. Here immunoSEQ multiplex PCR was the method, and the copy in TCRdb shows in-frame clones only, minus some. The data contain 45,000 or so clones, more than 65% of them singletons. Sequences were derived from PBMCs, sampled before anti-PD-1 therapy. The source of these receptors is a human donor with advanced basal cell or squamous cell carcinoma (not recorded which).

This chain links TRBV29-1 with TRBJ2-3; 10 bases align to TRBD2. Germline V lookup: CDR1 SQVTM, CDR2 ANQGSEA. J gave up 0 bases and V 7 bases, and 7 bases lay outside the gene matches. This CDR3 spans 15 amino acids. This CDR3 is CSGTGLAKSTDTQYF. For the CDR3, the DNA is TGCAGCGGGACGGGACTAGCGAAAAGCACAGATACGCAGTATTTT.

The chain employs TRBV7-9 and TRBJ1-2; D uncertain. V was trimmed by 2 bases and J by 6 bases, leaving 7 bases between them. The CDR3 contains 12 residues. The germline CDR1 and CDR2 sequences are SEHNR and FQNEAQ (reference sequence). Here the CDR3 DNA reads TGTGCCAGCAGCTTACAACCGGATGGCTACACCTTC. Its translation is CASSLQPDGYTF. The complete variable domain, with remaining parts taken from reference TRBV7-9 and TRBJ1-2, reads DTGVSQNPRHKITKRGQNVTFRCDPISEHNRLYWYRQTLGQGPEFLTYFQNEAQLEKSRLLSDRFSAERPKGSFSTLEIQRTEQGDSAMYLCASSLQPDGYTFGSGTRLTVV.

This chain links TRBV19 with TRBJ1-2, with TRBD1 matching 8 bases. The germline CDR1 and CDR2 sequences are LNHDA and SQIVND (reference sequence). V trimming: 7 bases; J trimming: 5 bases; junction bases outside the gene matches: 9. The CDR3 runs to 14 residues. The CDR3 spells CASKGPTGVYGYTF. Here the CDR3 DNA reads TGTGCCAGTAAGGGCCCGACAGGGGTTTATGGCTACACCTTC.

The DNA for the CDR3 is TGTGCCAGCTCCGCGCGGCTAGGGGAAGAGACCCAGTACTTC. This codes for CASSARLGEETQYF. The chain recombines TRBV18 with TRBJ2-5, with a tentative D call TRBD1 (5 bases). V gave up 6 bases and J gave up 3 bases, with 14 bases separating them. The CDR3 covers 14 residues. The germline CDR1 and CDR2 sequences are KGHSH and LQKENI.

The gene calls are TRBV15 and TRBJ1-5; weak D call: TRBD1 (5 bases). The germline CDR1 and CDR2 sequences are LNHNV and YYDKDF (reference sequence). With 0 bases removed from V and 4 bases from J, the gap between germline ends came to 13 bases. The CDR3 covers 16 residues. The CDR3 coding sequence is TGTGCCACCAGCAGAGATCGGAGGGGACCGAATCAGCCCCAGCATTTT. It specifies CATSRDRRGPNQPQHF.

This clone was picked up a small number of times. The V and J genes are TRBV7-9 and TRBJ1-1, with D unclear. CDR3 length equals 16 residues. Deletions cut 5 bases from V and 2 bases from J, with 18 bases between. CDR1 and CDR2 from the germline V gene are SEHNR and FQNEAQ (reference sequence). CDR3 coding DNA: TGTGCCAGCAGCCAGCCCCGGCTCCGGGGAAACACTGAAGCTTTCTTT. Its translation is CASSQPRLRGNTEAFF.

The rearrangement uses TRBV5-5 and TRBJ2-7; D call uncertain. Between the trimmed V and J ends, which lost 4 bases and 3 bases, there was a span of 17 bases. CDR1 and CDR2 from the germline V gene are SGHKS and YYEKEE (reference sequence). This CDR3 is 15 amino acids long. In nucleotides, the CDR3 is TGTGCCAGCAGCACCTCGTCGACCCAGTACTACGAGCAGTACTTC. It is translated as CASSTSSTQYYEQYF.

Here the CDR3 reads CASSYSWQGAVEQYF. The DNA of the CDR3 is TGTGCCAGCAGTTACTCGTGGCAGGGGGCAGTCGAGCAGTACTTC. The rearrangement joins TRBV6-5 to TRBJ2-7; 8 positions match TRBD1. The J segment lost 6 bases and the V segment lost 0 bases, leaving 7 bases of the junction unmatched. Germline CDR1 is MNHEY and CDR2 is SVGAGI. The CDR3 is 15 amino acids.

V is TRBV4-1 and J is TRBJ2-1, with no clear D. The V gene's germline CDR1 is MGHRA and CDR2 YSYEKL. This CDR3 has 18 amino acids. Trimming shortened V by 0 bases and J by 4 bases, and 19 bases separated the two germline ends. This CDR3 is CASSQDRAMDGQYNEQFF. CDR3 in DNA: TGCGCCAGCAGCCAAGATAGGGCTATGGACGGGCAATACAATGAGCAGTTCTTC.

The sample holds one count of this clone. V and J are TRBV14 and TRBJ2-7; 10 bases match TRBD2. Germline V lookup: CDR1 SGHDN, CDR2 FVKESK. V lost 5 bases, J lost 0 bases, and 19 bases stayed unmatched. This CDR3 is 20 amino acids long. Here the CDR3 reads CASSSRLAGYGRESSYEQYF. The CDR3 DNA reads as TGTGCCAGCAGCTCTCGACTAGCGGGCTACGGCCGTGAAAGCTCCTACGAGCAGTACTTC.

This chain links TRBV6-5 with TRBJ1-3; 7 nucleotides match TRBD1. The CDR3 runs 13 residues. With V trimmed by 6 bases and J by 7 bases, 6 bases remained unmatched. Germline CDR1 reads MNHEY; CDR2 reads SVGAGI. The chain's CDR3 is CASSDREGNTIYF. The CDR3 DNA is TGTGCCAGCAGCGACAGGGAGGGCAACACCATATATTTT.

The chain carries TRBV5-1 and TRBJ1-2; TRBD1 might be the D (5 bases). The CDR3 length is 14 residues. Germline CDR1 and CDR2: SGHRS and YFSETQ. With 2 bases removed from V and 2 bases from J, the gap between germline ends came to 10 bases. CDR3 residues: CASSLTTANYGYTF. The CDR3, as DNA: TGCGCCAGCAGCTTAACGACAGCAAACTATGGCTACACCTTC.

This clone was recorded a few times. This sequence joins TRBV7-9 and TRBJ2-5, with 7 nucleotides matching TRBD1. CDR1 is SEHNR, CDR2 FQNEAQ, per germline (reference sequence). The CDR3 is made up of 17 amino acids. The junction had 10 bases not matched to a gene; V was cut back by 2 bases and J by 1 base. CDR3 DNA sequence: TGTGCCAGCAGCTTAACTCCATTGACAGGGCGCCAAGAGACCCAGTACTTC. Its protein product is CASSLTPLTGRQETQYF.

This chain uses TRBV11-3 with TRBJ2-7; TRBD1 might be the D (5 bases). Germline CDR1 SGHNT, CDR2 YENEEA. This CDR3 contains 12 residues. The ends were cut back, 2 bases at V and 3 bases at J, with 5 bases in the middle. CDR3 amino acids: CASSLQGYEQYF. For the CDR3, the DNA is TGTGCCAGCAGCTTACAGGGCTACGAGCAGTACTTC.

The V gene is TRBV7-9, the J gene TRBJ2-7; D uncertain. The V gene's germline CDR1 is SEHNR and CDR2 FQNEAQ (reference sequence). The CDR3 is 14 amino acids. V dropped 1 base and J dropped 1 base, with 8 bases sitting between them. The CDR3 DNA sequence: TGTGCCAGCAGCTTAGTGTCGGTATCCTACGAGCAGTACTTC. It translates to CASSLVSVSYEQYF.

A few counts support this clone. The V and J genes are TRBV10-1 and TRBJ2-6; D is unresolved. The ends were cut back, 3 bases at V and 0 bases at J, with 0 bases in the middle. Germline CDR1 reads WNHNN; CDR2 reads SYGVQD (reference sequence). This CDR3 comprises 13 residues. The CDR3 reads CASSDSGANVLTF. DNA of the CDR3: TGCGCCAGCAGTGACTCTGGGGCCAACGTCCTGACTTTC.

V is TRBV18 and J is TRBJ2-5, with TRBD2 matching over 11 bases. This CDR3 is built from 15 residues. Germline trimming cut 2 bases from V and 4 bases from J; bases unmatched to any gene: 3. CDR1 is KGHSH and CDR2 is LQKENI in the germline V gene. The CDR3 spells CASSPTSGSRETQYF. CDR3 DNA sequence: TGTGCCAGCTCACCAACTAGCGGGAGTAGAGAGACCCAGTACTTC.

This sequence joins TRBV6-2 or TRBV6-3 and TRBJ2-3; D is unresolved. Germline V gene lookup returns CDR1 MNHEY and CDR2 SVGEGT. This CDR3 is built from 12 residues. Trimming shortened V by 2 bases and J by 2 bases, and 2 bases separated the two germline ends. The CDR3 region has the DNA TGTGCCAGCAGTTACAACACAGATACGCAGTATTTT. The encoded protein is CASSYNTDTQYF.

CDR3 loop: CASSSQTGTGRTEAFF. CDR3 nucleotide sequence: TGTGCCAGCAGTTCACAGACCGGGACAGGGAGGACTGAAGCTTTCTTT. The rearrangement links TRBV28 to TRBJ1-1; 9 positions agree with TRBD1. Trimming removed 4 bases from V and 5 bases from J; junction bases left unmatched: 11. From germline, CDR1 is MDHEN and CDR2 SYDVKM. The CDR3 consists of 16 residues.

The genes are TRBV10-1 and TRBJ2-7; 7 positions agree with TRBD2. The germline V gene has CDR1 WNHNN and CDR2 SYGVQD (reference sequence). The CDR3 extends over 13 amino acids. Trimming took 3 bases from V and 7 from J; bases not matched to a gene: 6. CDR3 sequence: CASSDGGGREQYF. The CDR3 DNA sequence: TGCGCCAGCAGTGACGGCGGGGGAAGGGAGCAGTACTTC.

The V call is TRBV29-1, the J call TRBJ1-1; 9 bases match TRBD1. This CDR3 contains 15 residues. V lost 7 bases, J lost 5 bases, and 14 bases stayed unmatched. CDR1 is SQVTM and CDR2 is ANQGSEA in the germline V gene. The CDR3: CSAPRVTGGKTEAFF. CDR3 nucleotide sequence: TGCAGCGCCCCTAGGGTGACAGGGGGAAAAACTGAAGCTTTCTTT. The whole variable domain, remainder taken from reference TRBV29-1 and TRBJ1-1, is SAVISQKPSRDICQRGTSLTIQCQVDSQVTMMFWYRQQPGQSLTLIATANQGSEATYESGFVIDKFPISRPNLTFSTLTVSNMSPEDSSIYLCSAPRVTGGKTEAFFGQGTRLTVV.

The rearrangement joins TRBV2 to TRBJ2-3; D remains unclear. The CDR3 sequence is 13 residues long. V lost 4 bases to trimming and J lost 2 bases, with 7 bases between them. Germline CDR1 SNHLY, CDR2 FYNNEI. The CDR3 sequence is CASSVTFTDTQYF. CDR3 coding DNA: TGTGCCAGCAGTGTAACTTTCACAGATACGCAGTATTTT. The full variable domain, in which reference TRBV2 and TRBJ2-3 provide the parts outside the CDR3, is EPEVTQTPSHQVTQMGQEVILRCVPISNHLYFYWYRQILGQKVEFLVSFYNNEISEKSEIFDDQFSVERPDGSNFTLKIRSTKLEDSAMYFCASSVTFTDTQYFGPGTRLTVL.

The chain joins TRBV9 to TRBJ1-1; 9 nucleotides match TRBD1. The V gene end was trimmed by 0 bases and the J gene end by 5 bases; junction bases not matched to a gene: 5. Germline CDR1 SGDLS, CDR2 YYNGEE. There are 15 residues in the CDR3. The CDR3 region is CASSVGGQGITEAFF. The CDR3 coding sequence is TGTGCCAGCAGCGTAGGGGGACAGGGTATAACTGAAGCTTTCTTT.

The chain joins TRBV12-3 or TRBV12-4 to TRBJ2-5; tentatively, D is TRBD1 or TRBD2 (5 bases each). The V end was cut by 3 bases, the J end by 10 bases, with 15 bases between. The CDR3 runs to 13 residues. CDR3 residues: CASSFPGPGNQYF. The CDR3 bases are TGTGCCAGCAGTTTCCCGGGGCCGGGGAACCAGTACTTC.

The V gene is TRBV4-2, the J gene TRBJ1-1; D gene uncertain. The CDR3 covers 13 residues. CDR1 and CDR2 (germline): LGHNA, YNFKEQ. V dropped 1 base and J dropped 11 bases, with 14 bases sitting between them. CDR3 amino acids: CASSQGEGGLAFF. CDR3 in DNA: TGTGCCAGCAGCCAAGGGGAGGGAGGGTTGGCTTTCTTT.

This clone appeared a single time. The V and J genes are TRBV4-1 and TRBJ2-7, with D tentatively TRBD1 (6 bases). V was shortened by 4 bases and J by 2 bases, with 15 bases between the two germline ends. The CDR3 is made up of 15 amino acids. Germline V gene lookup returns CDR1 MGHRA and CDR2 YSYEKL. The DNA for the CDR3 is TGCGCCAGCAGCCCGACGGGACACACTACCTACGAGCAGTACTTC. Translated: CASSPTGHTTYEQYF.

The V call is TRBV7-2, the J call TRBJ1-1, with unresolved D. Trimming left V 9 bases short and J 0 bases short, with 11 bases between. Germline V gene lookup returns CDR1 SGHTA and CDR2 FQGNSA. The CDR3 length is 13 residues. The CDR3 protein is CASLQSLNTEAFF. In nucleotides, the CDR3 is TGTGCCAGTTTACAGAGTTTGAACACTGAAGCTTTCTTT.

The chain uses TRBV2 and TRBJ1-1, with a weak D call TRBD1 (5 bases). Trimming left V 7 bases short and J 1 base short, with 10 bases between. There are 13 residues in the CDR3. Germline assignment: CDR1 SNHLY and CDR2 FYNNEI. As DNA, the CDR3 is TGTGCCAGCAACCAGGGTTCGAACACTGAAGCTTTCTTT. This gives the protein CASNQGSNTEAFF. The complete variable domain, with remaining parts taken from reference TRBV2 and TRBJ1-1, reads EPEVTQTPSHQVTQMGQEVILRCVPISNHLYFYWYRQILGQKVEFLVSFYNNEISEKSEIFDDQFSVERPDGSNFTLKIRSTKLEDSAMYFCASNQGSNTEAFFGQGTRLTVV.

This chain links TRBV24-1 with TRBJ2-2; possibly TRBD1 for D (7 bases). The CDR3 is made up of 15 amino acids. Germline lookup yields CDR1 KGHDR and CDR2 SFDVKD. V lost 2 bases and J lost 7, with 13 bases in between. The CDR3: CATSDSQGRSGELFF. In DNA, the CDR3 is TGTGCCACCAGTGATTCACAGGGGAGGAGCGGGGAGCTGTTTTTT.

As to this clone: Relative to the germline gene, one junction end is altered; a read error may explain this. J is TRBJ2-1 and V is TRBV10-3, with D hard to call. The germline CDR1 and CDR2 sequences are ENHRY and SYGVKD. The CDR3 length is 12 residues. The CDR3 loop is CAISERYSEQFF. CDR3 DNA: TGTGCCATCAGTGAGAGGTACAGTGAGCAGTTCTTC.

The rearrangement links TRBV24-1 to TRBJ2-5; 8 nucleotides match TRBD2. The V segment lost 4 bases and the J segment 6 bases; nucleotides outside the gene matches: 6. This CDR3 has 14 residues. Germline CDR1 reads KGHDR; CDR2 reads SFDVKD. The CDR3 reads CATSEPTSGQTQYF. CDR3 nucleotide sequence: TGTGCCACCAGTGAACCAACTAGCGGCCAGACCCAGTACTTC.

This clone appeared a few times. The rearrangement uses TRBV7-9 and TRBJ2-1, with 12 bases lining up with TRBD2. Germline CDR1 is SEHNR and CDR2 is FQNEAQ (reference sequence). Trimming took 3 bases from V and 5 from J; bases not matched to a gene: 8. The CDR3 has 17 amino acids. The DNA of the CDR3 is TGTGCCAGCAGCTTGGTGACTAGCGGGAGAGGCCACAATGAGCAGTTCTTC. Its translation is CASSLVTSGRGHNEQFF.